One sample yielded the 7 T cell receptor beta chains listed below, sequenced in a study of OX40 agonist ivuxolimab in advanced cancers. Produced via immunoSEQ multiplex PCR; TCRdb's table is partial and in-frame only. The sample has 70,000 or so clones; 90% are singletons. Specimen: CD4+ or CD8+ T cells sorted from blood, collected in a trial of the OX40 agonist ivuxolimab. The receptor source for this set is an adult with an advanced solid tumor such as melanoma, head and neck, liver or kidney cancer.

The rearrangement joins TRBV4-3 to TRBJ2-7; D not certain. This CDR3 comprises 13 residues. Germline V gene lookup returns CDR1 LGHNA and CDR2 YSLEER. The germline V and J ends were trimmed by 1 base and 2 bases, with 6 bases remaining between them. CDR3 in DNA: TGCGCCAGCAGCCAAGGAAGTACCTACGAGCAGTACTTC. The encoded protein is CASSQGSTYEQYF.

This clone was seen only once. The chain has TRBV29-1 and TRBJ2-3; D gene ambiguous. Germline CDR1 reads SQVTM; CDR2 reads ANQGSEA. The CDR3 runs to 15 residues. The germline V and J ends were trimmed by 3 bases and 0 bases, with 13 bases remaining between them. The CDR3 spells CSVDLGSSSTDTQYF. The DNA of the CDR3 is TGCAGCGTTGATTTGGGCAGCTCTAGCACAGATACGCAGTATTTT.

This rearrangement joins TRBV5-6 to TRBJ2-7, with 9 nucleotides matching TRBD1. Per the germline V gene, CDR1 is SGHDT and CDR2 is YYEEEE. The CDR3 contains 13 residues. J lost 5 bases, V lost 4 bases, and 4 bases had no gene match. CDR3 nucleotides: TGTGCCAGCAGCCTACAGGGGGCTCACGAGCAGTACTTC. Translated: CASSLQGAHEQYF.

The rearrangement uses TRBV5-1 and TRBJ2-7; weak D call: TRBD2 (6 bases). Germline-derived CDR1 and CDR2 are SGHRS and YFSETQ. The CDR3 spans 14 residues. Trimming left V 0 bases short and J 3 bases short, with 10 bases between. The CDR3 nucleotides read TGCGCCAGCAGCTTGGGGGCGGGATACTACGAGCAGTACTTC. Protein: CASSLGAGYYEQYF. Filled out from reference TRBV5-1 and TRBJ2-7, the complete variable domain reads KAGVTQTPRYLIKTRGQQVTLSCSPISGHRSVSWYQQTPGQGLQFLFEYFSETQRNKGNFPGRFSGRQFSNSRSEMNVSTLELGDSALYLCASSLGAGYYEQYFGPGTRLTVT.

The CDR3 is CASSSLQEVGNTIYF. CDR3 DNA: TGTGCCAGCAGCTCCCTCCAGGAGGTTGGAAACACCATATATTTT. The chain is built from TRBV7-9 and TRBJ1-3; D remains ambiguous. V lost 4 bases, J lost 3 bases, and 13 bases lay in between. Germline lookup yields CDR1 SEHNR and CDR2 FQNEAQ (reference sequence). This CDR3 is 15 amino acids long.

The CDR3 protein is CASSLAQEQYF. CDR3 sequence (DNA): TGTGCCAGCAGCTTAGCACAAGAGCAGTACTTC. This chain connects TRBV7-2 to TRBJ2-7, with D unresolved. The CDR3 is 11 residues long. The germline V gene has CDR1 SGHTA and CDR2 FQGNSA. V lost 0 bases, J lost 7 bases, and 4 bases lay in between.

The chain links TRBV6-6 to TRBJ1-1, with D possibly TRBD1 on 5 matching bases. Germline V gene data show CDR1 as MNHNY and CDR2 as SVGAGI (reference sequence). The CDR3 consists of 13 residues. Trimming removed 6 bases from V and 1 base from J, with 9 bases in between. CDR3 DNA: TGTGCCAGCAGGTTGACAGAGAACACTGAAGCTTTCTTT. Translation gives CASRLTENTEAFF.